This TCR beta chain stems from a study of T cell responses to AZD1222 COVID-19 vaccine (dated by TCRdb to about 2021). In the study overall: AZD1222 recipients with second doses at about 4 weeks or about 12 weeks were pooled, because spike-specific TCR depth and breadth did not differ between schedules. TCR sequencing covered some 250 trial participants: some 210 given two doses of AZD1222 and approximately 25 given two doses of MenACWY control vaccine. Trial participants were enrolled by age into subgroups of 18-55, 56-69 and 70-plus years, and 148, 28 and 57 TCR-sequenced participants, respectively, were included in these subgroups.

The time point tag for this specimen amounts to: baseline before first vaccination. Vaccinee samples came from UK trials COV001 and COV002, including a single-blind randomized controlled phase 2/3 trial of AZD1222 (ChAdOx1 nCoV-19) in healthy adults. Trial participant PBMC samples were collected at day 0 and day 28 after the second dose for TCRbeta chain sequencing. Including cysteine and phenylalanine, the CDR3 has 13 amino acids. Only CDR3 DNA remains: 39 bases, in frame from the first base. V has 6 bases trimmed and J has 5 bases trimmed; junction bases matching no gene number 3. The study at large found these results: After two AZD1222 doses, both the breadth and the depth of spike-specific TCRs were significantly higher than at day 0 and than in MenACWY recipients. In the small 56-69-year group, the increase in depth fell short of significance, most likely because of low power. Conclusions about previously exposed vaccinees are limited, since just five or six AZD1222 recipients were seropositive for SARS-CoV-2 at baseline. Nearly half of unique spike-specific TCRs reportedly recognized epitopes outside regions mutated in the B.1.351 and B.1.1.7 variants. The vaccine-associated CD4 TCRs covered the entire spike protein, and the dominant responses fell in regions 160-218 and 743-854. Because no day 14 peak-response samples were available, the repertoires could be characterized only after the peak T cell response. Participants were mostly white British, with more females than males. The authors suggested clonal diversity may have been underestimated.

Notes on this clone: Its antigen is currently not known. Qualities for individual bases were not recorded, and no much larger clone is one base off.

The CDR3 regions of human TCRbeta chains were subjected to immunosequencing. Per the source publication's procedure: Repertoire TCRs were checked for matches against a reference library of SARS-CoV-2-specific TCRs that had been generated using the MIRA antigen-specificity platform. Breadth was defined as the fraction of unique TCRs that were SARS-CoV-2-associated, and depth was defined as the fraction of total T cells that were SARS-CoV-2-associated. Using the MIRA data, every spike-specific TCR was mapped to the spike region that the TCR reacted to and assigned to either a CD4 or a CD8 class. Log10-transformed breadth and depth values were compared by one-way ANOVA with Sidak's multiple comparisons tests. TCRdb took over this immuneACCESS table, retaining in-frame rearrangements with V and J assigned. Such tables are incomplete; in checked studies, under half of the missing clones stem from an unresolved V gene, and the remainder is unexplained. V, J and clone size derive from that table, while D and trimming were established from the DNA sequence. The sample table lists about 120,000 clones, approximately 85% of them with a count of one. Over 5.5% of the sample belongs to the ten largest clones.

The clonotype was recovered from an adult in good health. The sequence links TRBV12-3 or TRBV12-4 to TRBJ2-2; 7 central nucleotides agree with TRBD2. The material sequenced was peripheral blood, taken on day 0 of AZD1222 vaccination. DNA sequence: TGTGCCAGCAGGGGGGGGAGGACCGGGGAGCTGTTTTTT. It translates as CASRGGRTGELFF.